This TCR beta chain was sequenced during a study of monozygotic twins with inflammatory bowel disease. Using the 5' RACE reads, TCRdb records one entry per CDR3 protein without DNA. The record lists under 150,000 distinct CDR3 sequences, of which the ten most abundant hold less than 3%. With no T cell sorting beforehand, total RNA was isolated from whole blood. The CDR3 sequence is 13 residues long. The V gene's germline CDR1 is SGHRS and CDR2 YFSETQ. Sequenced input: blood. The chain has TRBV5-1 and TRBJ2-5; TCRdb outputs TRBD2, but without DNA this stays unchecked. The sequence derives from a human donor with ulcerative colitis or Crohn's disease, or a healthy co-twin of an affected twin (not recorded which). CDR3 in amino acids: CASSLGGRETQYF.